Each of the 24 T cell receptor beta chains below was sequenced from the same sample in a study of T-cell reconstitution after alpha-beta-depleted transplantation in children. During its preparation, the TCRbeta library received unique molecular identifiers. TCRdb reprocessed the PCR reads via MiXCR and lists one record per CDR3 protein. The data contain hundreds of thousands of distinct CDR3 sequences, more than 9% of them singletons. Sequenced here: PBMCs from the stem cell graft donor, sampled from the stem cell graft. The origin of the receptors is a human donor who donated a stem cell graft to a child with SCID.

This clonotype was seen at least ten times. The rearrangement joins TRBV5-1 to TRBJ2-1; 8 positions match TRBD1. The germline V gene has CDR1 SGHRS and CDR2 YFSETQ. CDR3 length: 14 amino acids. V gave up 5 bases and J gave up 8 bases; unmatched junction bases: 9. Here the CDR3 DNA reads TGCGCCAGCAGTTCAGGGGGCGCAATCCATGAGCAGTTCTTC. It translates to CASSSGGAIHEQFF. The full variable domain, rest sourced from reference TRBV5-1 and TRBJ2-1, is KAGVTQTPRYLIKTRGQQVTLSCSPISGHRSVSWYQQTPGQGLQFLFEYFSETQRNKGNFPGRFSGRQFSNSRSEMNVSTLELGDSALYLCASSSGGAIHEQFFGPGTRLTVL.

At least ten counts were recorded for this clonotype. This rearrangement joins TRBV5-1 to TRBJ2-1, with D maybe TRBD2 (5 bases). Trimming removed 0 bases from V and 2 bases from J, with 12 bases in between. CDR1 is SGHRS and CDR2 is YFSETQ in the germline V gene. The CDR3 runs to 16 residues. The chain's CDR3 is CASSLGRGSTYNEQFF. The CDR3 coding sequence is TGCGCCAGCAGCTTGGGTCGGGGTTCAACCTACAATGAGCAGTTCTTC.

At least ten counts were recorded for this clonotype. V is TRBV5-1 and J is TRBJ1-1, with a tentative D call TRBD1 (5 bases). The V and J ends lost 5 bases and 0 bases respectively, with 8 bases between them. Germline V lookup: CDR1 SGHRS, CDR2 YFSETQ. This CDR3 spans 13 amino acids. Written as DNA, the CDR3 is TGCGCCAGCAGACTACAGGTGAACACTGAAGCTTTCTTT. It encodes CASRLQVNTEAFF.

The chain is built from TRBV5-1 and TRBJ2-7; D tentatively fits TRBD1 or TRBD2 (6 bases each). The V gene's germline CDR1 is SGHRS and CDR2 YFSETQ. The length of the CDR3 is 14 residues. V was clipped by 3 bases and J by 5 bases, with 15 bases between them. The CDR3 protein is CASSWRDTGHEQYF. As DNA, the CDR3 is TGCGCCAGCAGCTGGCGGGACACCGGCCACGAGCAGTACTTC.

In its sample, this clonotype was seen a few times. The V and J genes are TRBV7-9 and TRBJ2-3; TRBD2 might be the D (5 bases). V lost 6 bases and J lost 5, with 18 bases in between. The CDR3 has 15 residues. Germline CDR1 and CDR2: SEHNR and FQNEAQ (reference sequence). In DNA form, the CDR3 reads TGTGCCAGCAGAGTTCACCCGGGGAAAGGAGATACGCAGTATTTT. It encodes CASRVHPGKGDTQYF.

This clonotype came up a few times. The chain couples TRBV12-3 or TRBV12-4 to TRBJ2-5; D is unclear. V shed 3 bases and J shed 4 bases, with 12 bases lying between them. The CDR3 is 14 amino acids. The CDR3 DNA is TGTGCCAGCAGTTTCCAGACGGAAAGAGAGACCCAGTACTTC. It yields the protein CASSFQTERETQYF.

This clonotype was counted between two and nine times. The chain joins TRBV6-5 to TRBJ1-2; the D gene is possibly TRBD1 (6 bases). The length of the CDR3 is 17 residues. Germline V gene data show CDR1 as MNHEY and CDR2 as SVGAGI. V was trimmed by 7 bases and J by 3 bases, leaving 24 bases between them. This chain's CDR3 is CASNKLSGWGQDYGYTF. The CDR3 nucleotides are TGTGCCAGCAATAAACTATCGGGGTGGGGACAAGACTATGGCTACACCTTC.

Regarding this clonotype: Just one base apart from a much larger clone, this may be a read error. Here the CDR3 omits its conserved ending phenylalanine or tryptophan, so a read error is the likely source. This chain links TRBV29-1 with TRBJ2-7; 10 bases match TRBD1. Germline lookup yields CDR1 SQVTM and CDR2 ANQGSEA. The CDR3 is made up of 13 amino acids. The V segment lost 5 bases and the J segment 2 bases; nucleotides outside the gene matches: 3. CDR3: CSVPGQGAYEQYL. The CDR3 DNA is TGCAGCGTTCCAGGACAGGGGGCCTACGAGCAGTACCTC.

Only a few counts were recorded for this clonotype. The CDR3 loop is CASSQVGTEQYF. DNA of the CDR3: TGCGCCAGCAGCCAAGTTGGGACCGAGCAGTACTTC. The chain recombines TRBV4-1 with TRBJ2-7; D may match TRBD1 or TRBD2 (5 bases each). Trimming cost V 1 base and J 6 bases, with 7 bases left between them. The CDR3 totals 12 residues. CDR1 is MGHRA, CDR2 YSYEKL, per germline.

The table lists this clonotype with many counts. V gene TRBV5-6 combines with J gene TRBJ1-1; D remains unclear. The germline gives CDR1 SGHDT, CDR2 YYEEEE. The CDR3 loop spans 16 amino acids. With 3 bases removed from V and 1 base from J, the gap between germline ends came to 16 bases. The CDR3 loop is CASSSLRIGWNTEAFF. The DNA of the CDR3 is TGTGCCAGCAGCTCCCTACGGATAGGGTGGAACACTGAAGCTTTCTTT. The complete variable domain, with remaining parts taken from reference TRBV5-6 and TRBJ1-1, reads DAGVTQSPTHLIKTRGQQVTLRCSPKSGHDTVSWYQQALGQGPQFIFQYYEEEERQRGNFPDRFSGHQFPNYSSELNVNALLLGDSALYLCASSSLRIGWNTEAFFGQGTRLTVV.

The CDR3: CASSSLKLAGGQNTQYF. In DNA form, the CDR3 reads TGTGCCAGCAGCTCGCTGAAATTGGCGGGGGGGCAAAATACGCAGTATTTT. V and J are TRBV7-3 and TRBJ2-3, with 9 nucleotides matching TRBD2. There are 17 residues in the CDR3. After removal of 4 bases from V and 7 bases from J, the junction contained 15 bases not matched to a gene. Germline V gives CDR1 SGHTA, CDR2 FQGTGA. The full variable domain, in which reference TRBV7-3 and TRBJ2-3 provide the parts outside the CDR3, is GAGVSQTPSNKVTEKGKYVELRCDPISGHTALYWYRQSLGQGPEFLIYFQGTGAADDSGLPNDRFFAVRPEGSVSTLKIQRTERGDSAVYLCASSSLKLAGGQNTQYFGPGTRLTVL.

Ten or more counts support this clonotype. J is TRBJ1-1 and V is TRBV7-9; D is unresolved. V was trimmed by 4 bases and J by 2 bases, leaving 8 bases between them. There are 13 residues in the CDR3. CDR1 SEHNR and CDR2 FQNEAQ come from the germline V gene (reference sequence). CDR3 loop: CASSSTPNTEAFF. The CDR3 DNA reads TGTGCCAGCAGCTCCACTCCAAACACTGAAGCTTTCTTT.

This clonotype was observed a few times. V usage is TRBV5-1 and J usage is TRBJ1-1; the D gene is possibly TRBD1 (6 bases). Germline CDR1 and CDR2: SGHRS and YFSETQ. The CDR3 contains 14 residues. V lost 0 bases and J 5 bases, leaving 11 bases between the germline ends. CDR3 nucleotide sequence: TGCGCCAGCAGCTTGGGGAGGGGGTGGACTGAAGCTTTCTTT. Its protein product is CASSLGRGWTEAFF. Supplemented by reference TRBV5-1 and TRBJ1-1, the full variable domain reads KAGVTQTPRYLIKTRGQQVTLSCSPISGHRSVSWYQQTPGQGLQFLFEYFSETQRNKGNFPGRFSGRQFSNSRSEMNVSTLELGDSALYLCASSLGRGWTEAFFGQGTRLTVV.

Only a few counts were recorded for this clonotype. V and J are TRBV6-2 or TRBV6-3 and TRBJ2-5; D is perhaps TRBD2 (5 bases). V lost 5 bases, J lost 1 base, and 17 bases lay in between. This CDR3 is built from 16 residues. CDR1 is MNHEY, CDR2 SVGEGT, per germline. The chain's CDR3 is CASSIPTGSGQETQYF. CDR3 bases: TGTGCCAGCAGTATACCTACGGGGAGCGGCCAAGAGACCCAGTACTTC.

V usage is TRBV12-3 or TRBV12-4 and J usage is TRBJ2-3, with 8 bases identical to TRBD2. The CDR3 runs to 16 residues. V gave up 4 bases and J gave up 0 bases; unmatched junction bases: 6. DNA of the CDR3: TGTGCCAGCAGTTCGCCTAGCGGGCGTAGCACAGATACGCAGTATTTT. Its translation is CASSSPSGRSTDTQYF.

This clonotype was observed a handful of times. V gene TRBV20-1 combines with J gene TRBJ2-5; maybe TRBD1 (6 bases). Germline CDR1 DFQATT, CDR2 SNEGSKA (reference sequence). The CDR3 contains 13 residues. V dropped 1 base and J dropped 4 bases, with 10 bases sitting between them. This CDR3 is CSARGDTVETQYF. CDR3 coding DNA: TGCAGTGCTAGAGGGGACACAGTAGAGACCCAGTACTTC.

The genes are TRBV12-3 or TRBV12-4 and TRBJ2-2; 10 bases are shared with TRBD2. The CDR3 contains 16 residues. The J segment lost 6 bases and the V segment lost 8 bases, leaving 12 bases of the junction unmatched. DNA of the CDR3: TGTGCCAGCCTCTTCCGGTCTGGGACTAGCGCCGGGGAGCTGTTTTTT. Translation: CASLFRSGTSAGELFF.

The J gene is TRBJ2-7, the V gene TRBV10-3; TRBD2 agrees at 11 bases. Trimming removed 3 bases from V and 3 bases from J; junction bases left unmatched: 4. Looked up from germline, CDR1 is ENHRY and CDR2 is SYGVKD. The CDR3 extends over 15 amino acids. The CDR3 sequence is CAISESTSGVYEQYF. CDR3 nucleotide sequence: TGTGCCATCAGTGAATCGACTAGCGGGGTCTACGAGCAGTACTTC.

This clonotype has more than one count but fewer than ten. The chain uses TRBV12-3 or TRBV12-4 and TRBJ2-1; D may match TRBD1 or TRBD2 (5 bases each). The CDR3 is made up of 17 amino acids. The V end was cut by 10 bases, the J end by 1 base, with 23 bases between. The CDR3 DNA is TGTGCCACTACGACAGCGCGCCGGGATAAATCCTACAATGAGCAGTTCTTC. Its protein is CATTTARRDKSYNEQFF.

This clonotype was seen only a few times. The V and J genes are TRBV7-9 and TRBJ2-3; no reliable D call. The CDR3 runs to 13 residues. Deletions cut 1 base from V and 6 bases from J, with 8 bases between. Germline V gives CDR1 SEHNR, CDR2 FQNEAQ (reference sequence). Here the CDR3 DNA reads TGTGCCAGCAGCTTAGTTGGCAGGGATACGCAGTATTTT. Amino acid sequence: CASSLVGRDTQYF.

Only a few counts were recorded for this clonotype. This sequence joins TRBV3-1 and TRBJ2-1, with D hard to call. Germline V lookup: CDR1 LGHDT, CDR2 YNNKEL (reference sequence). Trimming removed 1 base at V and 6 bases at J, with 13 bases between. CDR3 length: 15 residues. The CDR3 protein is CASSQVEAIRNEQFF. CDR3 coding DNA: TGTGCCAGCAGCCAAGTTGAGGCTATACGCAATGAGCAGTTCTTC.

V and J are TRBV7-8 and TRBJ2-1; weak D call: TRBD2 (5 bases). Germline lookup yields CDR1 SGHVS and CDR2 FQNEAQ. The ends were cut back, 1 base at V and 9 bases at J, with 10 bases in the middle. The CDR3 sequence is 13 residues long. CDR3 region: CASSLGARGEQFF. The CDR3 DNA reads as TGTGCCAGCAGCTTAGGGGCACGGGGTGAGCAGTTCTTC.

This clonotype has a count of ten or more. For the CDR3, the DNA is TGTGCCAGCAGCATGGGAAGGGGGCAACTTGAAGCTTTCTTT. This translates into CASSMGRGQLEAFF. The J gene is TRBJ1-1, the V gene TRBV7-9; 7 positions agree with TRBD1. The CDR3 is made up of 14 amino acids. V shed 5 bases, J shed 7 bases, and the junction held 10 bases outside the gene matches. CDR1 is SEHNR and CDR2 is FQNEAQ in the germline V gene (reference sequence).

This clonotype was recorded at least ten times. V and J are TRBV5-1 and TRBJ2-5; D unclear. Trimming removed 1 base at V and 1 base at J, with 5 bases between. The CDR3 is 13 residues long. Germline V CDR1 and CDR2: SGHRS, YFSETQ. CDR3 sequence reads: CASSLSFQETQYF. CDR3 nucleotide sequence: TGCGCCAGCAGCTTGTCCTTCCAAGAGACCCAGTACTTC.